These T cell receptor beta chains were read from a single sample in a study of T cells after yellow fever vaccination. TCRdb reanalysed the 5' RACE reads using MiXCR and keeps one entry per CDR3 protein. The sample records 550,000 or so distinct CDR3 sequences, 19% being singletons. Sample: PBMCs, taken 15 days after the yellow fever booster vaccination. These receptors were obtained from a young man who received the YFV17D yellow fever vaccine. CDR3s leave out the opening cysteine and the closing phenylalanine or tryptophan. Each record gives: J gene, V gene, CDR3 protein.

TRBJ2-7 | TRBV5-1 | ASSLALAGVIDEQY
TRBJ2-3 | TRBV11-2 | ASSFTGLTDTQY
TRBJ1-5 | TRBV10-3 | AISGRGAGQPQH
TRBJ2-7 | TRBV10-3 | AIRDSASYEQY
TRBJ2-3 | TRBV20-1 | RPTSGASDTQY
TRBJ1-1 | TRBV6-1 | ASSEGNRAF
TRBJ2-7 | TRBV6-5 | ASSSWDILSRNEQY
TRBJ2-7 | TRBV7-9 | ASRGGGAIFGEQY
TRBJ1-4 | TRBV9 | ASSHGGQGNEKLF
TRBJ2-4 | TRBV11-2 | ASSLEREYVENIQY
TRBJ1-5 | TRBV28 | ASSYVGQGHQPQH
TRBJ2-1 | TRBV20-1 | SAAPGTSVPEQF
TRBJ2-3 | TRBV28 | ASSRGGGADTQY
TRBJ1-2 | TRBV5-5 | ASSVRDSESYGYT
TRBJ1-3 | TRBV10-3 | AISESAGSGNTIY
TRBJ2-4 | TRBV28 | ATSMGPKNIQY
TRBJ2-3 | TRBV5-4 | ASSPGGHIDTQY
TRBJ2-7 | TRBV20-1 | SAWTEVGEQY
TRBJ2-3 | TRBV10-3 | AISESTSLTSTDTQY
TRBJ2-7 | TRBV6-2/TRBV6-3 | ASTEDRGLYEQY
TRBJ2-1 | TRBV28 | AIRTAFANYNEQF
TRBJ2-1 | TRBV7-2 | ASSPTMKSSYNEQF
TRBJ2-1 | TRBV11-2 | ASSLMGLDNNEQF
TRBJ2-5 | TRBV10-3 | AIGQAETQY
TRBJ1-4 | TRBV20-1 | SARDREGFEKLF
TRBJ2-7 | TRBV6-5 | ASSYSYRVIYEQY
TRBJ2-1 | TRBV5-1 | ASRQSLAGHNEQF
TRBJ2-7 | TRBV27 | ASSFDRSYEQY
TRBJ2-1 | TRBV5-1 | ASSLPGQGGYNEQF
TRBJ1-4 | TRBV20-1 | SARDNRGYEKLF
TRBJ2-2 | TRBV3-1 | ASSHRGSGNTGELF
TRBJ2-3 | TRBV7-2 | ASSKTSGISVLDTQY
TRBJ2-5 | TRBV14 | ASSQRTGKETQY
TRBJ2-7 | TRBV6-7 | ASSYSCRGAGLDYEQY
TRBJ2-1 | TRBV10-3 | AISASGVHEQF
TRBJ1-3 | TRBV11-2 | ASSQWDRDFSGNTIY
TRBJ2-1 | TRBV6-2/TRBV6-3 | ASSYVSGDNEQF
TRBJ2-1 | TRBV7-6 | ASSLLPNQANEQF
TRBJ2-1 | TRBV7-6 | ASSFIEAEQF
TRBJ2-5 | TRBV7-2 | ASSLALASQETQY
TRBJ2-3 | TRBV3-1 | ASSQDGGSTDTQY
TRBJ2-5 | TRBV7-2 | ASSLYRETQY
TRBJ2-1 | TRBV11-2 | ASSLEIGSGSSYNEQF